This entry describes one TCR beta chain. Its matching antigen is unknown. These data originate in a study of vaccination effects on CD4 cells after COVID-19. Repertoires were generated with immunoSEQ multiplex PCR, while TCRdb's copy carries only in-frame clones and drops some. The sample lists more than 35,000 clones, about four fifths occurring once. Deletions cut 5 bases from V and 3 bases from J, with 13 bases between. CDR1 is MNHEY, CDR2 SMNVEV, per germline (reference sequence). The CDR3 sequence is 15 residues long. Isolating CD4+ T cells followed approximately 9 days of culture. This sequence joins TRBV27 and TRBJ1-4; no clear D gene. The clonotype comes from a human donor who received a COVID-19 vaccine. The material sequenced was CD4+ T cells from PBMCs cultured without peptide, taken before COVID-19 vaccination. In DNA, the CDR3 is TGTGCCAGCAGTCAACTGGGAGGACCTAATGAAAAACTGTTTTTT. This gives the protein CASSQLGGPNEKLFF.